These 15 T cell receptor beta chains came from one sample sequenced in a study of long-term antiretroviral therapy in people with HIV. Running of the v3.0 immunoSEQ assay took place at survey level. Libraries were prepared by immunoSEQ multiplex PCR; TCRdb keeps only in-frame clonotypes and omits some of them. The sample records about 36,000 clones, over 70% being singletons. Sequenced material: unsorted PBMCs, taken 0.6 years after starting antiretroviral therapy. Receptors were obtained from a man aged 18-30 years with HIV.

The chain has TRBV7-8 and TRBJ2-7; D gene unclear. Trimming pared 5 bases from V and 4 bases from J, leaving 9 bases between. The CDR3 extends over 12 amino acids. Germline V CDR1 and CDR2: SGHVS, FQNEAQ. CDR3 nucleotides: TGTGCCAGCAGCCTAATAAAGTACGAGCAGTACTTC. Encoded protein: CASSLIKYEQYF.

J is TRBJ2-7 and V is TRBV11-2; 12 nucleotides line up with TRBD2. Trimming cost V 5 bases and J 0 bases; bases outside gene matches: 8. CDR1 and CDR2 (germline): SGHAT, FQNNGV. This CDR3 has 17 residues. In DNA, the CDR3 is TGTGCCAGCAGCCCTCGGACTAGCGGGACGTTCTCCTACGAGCAGTACTTC. Translating gives CASSPRTSGTFSYEQYF.

The DNA for the CDR3 is TGTGCCAGCAGTGAGACGGGACAGGGGTTACGGCAGTACTTC. It encodes CASSETGQGLRQYF. The chain joins TRBV25-1 to TRBJ2-7, with 10 bases fitting TRBD1. V lost 3 bases to trimming and J lost 9 bases; unmatched junction nucleotides: 8. Germline lookup yields CDR1 MGHDK and CDR2 SYGVNS. CDR3 length: 14 residues.

This chain joins TRBV9 and TRBJ2-2; TRBD1 matches 9 bases. Per the germline V gene, CDR1 is SGDLS and CDR2 is YYNGEE. CDR3 length equals 17 residues. With V trimmed by 1 base and J by 6 bases, 10 bases remained unmatched. The CDR3 loop reads CASSVRPGQGRAGELFF. The CDR3 DNA reads TGTGCCAGCAGCGTAAGGCCGGGACAGGGTAGGGCCGGGGAGCTGTTTTTT.

The chain couples TRBV7-9 to TRBJ2-7, with D unresolved. The CDR3 is made up of 13 amino acids. Trimming stripped 5 bases from V and 2 bases from J, with 10 bases between. Germline CDR1 SEHNR, CDR2 FQNEAQ (reference sequence). CDR3 DNA sequence: TGTGCCAGCAGCCCAAGCGCGGCCTACGAGCAGTACTTC. Protein product: CASSPSAAYEQYF. The whole variable domain, filled in from reference TRBV7-9 and TRBJ2-7, reads DTGVSQNPRHKITKRGQNVTFRCDPISEHNRLYWYRQTLGQGPEFLTYFQNEAQLEKSRLLSDRFSAERPKGSFSTLEIQRTEQGDSAMYLCASSPSAAYEQYFGPGTRLTVT.

By share of the sample, this clone is medium-sized (0.01 to 0.1%). The junction does not match germline at one end; this may be a read error. The chain links TRBV7-8 to TRBJ2-1; TRBD2 might be the D (5 bases). The CDR3 consists of 17 residues. The V gene's germline CDR1 is SGHVS and CDR2 FQNEAQ. The CDR3 reads CASSFEFSGNSHNEQFF. CDR3 nucleotide sequence: TGTGCCAGCAGCTTTGAATTCTCGGGAAACTCCCACAATGAGCAGTTCTTC.

Only a few counts were recorded for this clone. The chain recombines TRBV23-1 with TRBJ2-7, with a weak D call TRBD1 (7 bases). TRBV23-1 is flagged as an ORF with uncertain function. The V end was cut by 4 bases, the J end by 4 bases, with 20 bases between. The CDR3 has 16 amino acids. CDR3 sequence (DNA): TGCGCCAGCAGTCCTTTGGGACAGATTCTAGCGTACGAGCAGTACTTC. Protein: CASSPLGQILAYEQYF.

The chain links TRBV27 to TRBJ2-3; no reliable D call. Trimming cost V 8 bases and J 1 base, with 7 bases left between them. This CDR3 comprises 12 residues. Germline V lookup: CDR1 MNHEY, CDR2 SMNVEV (reference sequence). The DNA of the CDR3 is TGTGCCAGCGGCCGTGGCACAGATACGCAGTATTTT. It translates to CASGRGTDTQYF.

This clone was counted between two and nine times. This chain links TRBV7-2 with TRBJ2-7; D possibly corresponds to TRBD2 (5 bases). Germline V CDR1 and CDR2: SGHTA, FQGNSA. V was pared by 0 bases and J by 9 bases, with 18 bases between. The CDR3 runs to 15 residues. The CDR3 nucleotides are TGTGCCAGCAGCTTAGCGACTACCCAGAAGAGGGTGCAGTACTTC. Translation: CASSLATTQKRVQYF. The variable domain in full, completed from reference TRBV7-2 and TRBJ2-7, reads GAGVSQSPSNKVTEKGKDVELRCDPISGHTALYWYRQSLGQGLEFLIYFQGNSAPDKSGLPSDRFSAERTGGSVSTLTIQRTQQEDSAVYLCASSLATTQKRVQYFGPGTRLTVT.

The chain carries TRBV7-9 and TRBJ2-5; D is perhaps TRBD1 (5 bases). CDR3 length: 13 residues. Looked up from germline, CDR1 is SEHNR and CDR2 is FQNEAQ (reference sequence). With 5 bases removed from V and 2 bases from J, the gap between germline ends came to 9 bases. The CDR3 loop is CASSARQQETQYF. The CDR3 nucleotides are TGTGCCAGCAGCGCTCGACAGCAAGAGACCCAGTACTTC.

V and J are TRBV14 and TRBJ2-7; no clear D. This CDR3 is built from 16 residues. From germline, CDR1 is SGHDN and CDR2 FVKESK. Trimming cost V 6 bases and J 0 bases, with 18 bases left between them. The CDR3 spells CASSPRHLRASYEQYF. CDR3 bases: TGTGCCAGCAGTCCTCGACATCTAAGGGCCTCCTACGAGCAGTACTTC.

J is TRBJ2-2 and V is TRBV14; 8 positions match TRBD2. V trimming: 7 bases; J trimming: 8 bases; junction bases outside the gene matches: 9. This CDR3 has 14 residues. Germline V CDR1 and CDR2: SGHDN, FVKESK. CDR3 nucleotide sequence: TGTGCCAGCATACCGGGACTAGTCTCTGGGGAGCTGTTTTTT. Amino acid sequence: CASIPGLVSGELFF.

V usage is TRBV18 and J usage is TRBJ1-2; 7 bases are a match to TRBD1. V lost 4 bases, J lost 2 bases, and 4 bases stayed unmatched. The CDR3 spans 14 residues. Per the germline V gene, CDR1 is KGHSH and CDR2 is LQKENI. CDR3 coding DNA: TGTGCCAGCTCACTGGAAGGGGGCAACTATGGCTACACCTTC. Translated, it gives CASSLEGGNYGYTF.

This rearrangement joins TRBV14 to TRBJ2-1; D ambiguous. The germline V and J ends were trimmed by 0 bases and 6 bases, with 6 bases remaining between them. Germline V CDR1 and CDR2: SGHDN, FVKESK. The CDR3 runs to 13 residues. CDR3 nucleotides: TGTGCCAGCAGCCAAGATTGGGCCAATGAGCAGTTCTTC. Translated: CASSQDWANEQFF.

The chain links TRBV7-2 to TRBJ2-7, with TRBD2 matching 12 bases. V lost 1 base to trimming and J lost 2 bases; unmatched junction nucleotides: 0. The CDR3 has 15 residues. Germline CDR1 and CDR2: SGHTA and FQGNSA. As DNA, the CDR3 is TGTGCCAGCAGCTTAGGGACTAGCGGGACCTACGAGCAGTACTTC. Its protein product is CASSLGTSGTYEQYF.